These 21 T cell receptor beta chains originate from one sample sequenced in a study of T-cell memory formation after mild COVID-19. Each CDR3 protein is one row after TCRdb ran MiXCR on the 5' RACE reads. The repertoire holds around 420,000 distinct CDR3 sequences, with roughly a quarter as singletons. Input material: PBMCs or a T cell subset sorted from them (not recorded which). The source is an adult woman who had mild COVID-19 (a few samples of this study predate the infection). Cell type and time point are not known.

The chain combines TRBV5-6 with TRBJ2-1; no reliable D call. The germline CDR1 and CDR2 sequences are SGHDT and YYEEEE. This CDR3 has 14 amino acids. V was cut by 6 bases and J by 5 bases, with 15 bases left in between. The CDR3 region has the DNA TGTGCCAGCACCAAGGGTGGTTACGACAATGAGCAGTTCTTC. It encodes CASTKGGYDNEQFF.

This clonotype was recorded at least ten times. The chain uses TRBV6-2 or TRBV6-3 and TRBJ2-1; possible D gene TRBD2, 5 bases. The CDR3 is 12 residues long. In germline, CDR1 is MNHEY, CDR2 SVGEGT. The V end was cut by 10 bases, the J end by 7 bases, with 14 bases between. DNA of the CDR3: TGTGCCACCGCAATCCGGGGAAATGAGCAGTTCTTC. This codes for CATAIRGNEQFF.

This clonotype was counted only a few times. The CDR3 reads CSARGAEAFF. Here the CDR3 DNA reads TGCAGCGCCCGGGGGGCTGAAGCTTTCTTT. This chain connects TRBV29-1 to TRBJ1-1; possible D gene TRBD1, 5 bases. Germline CDR1 SQVTM, CDR2 ANQGSEA. V was trimmed by 7 bases and J by 6 bases, leaving 9 bases between them. The CDR3 has 10 amino acids. The full variable domain, with the rest looked up from reference TRBV29-1 and TRBJ1-1, is SAVISQKPSRDICQRGTSLTIQCQVDSQVTMMFWYRQQPGQSLTLIATANQGSEATYESGFVIDKFPISRPNLTFSTLTVSNMSPEDSSIYLCSARGAEAFFGQGTRLTVV.

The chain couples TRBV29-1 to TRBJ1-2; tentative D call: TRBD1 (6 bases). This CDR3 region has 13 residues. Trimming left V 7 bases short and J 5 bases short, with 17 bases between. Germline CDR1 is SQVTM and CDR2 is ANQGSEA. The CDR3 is CSADGGGGYGYTF. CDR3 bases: TGCAGCGCCGATGGGGGCGGAGGGTATGGCTACACCTTC. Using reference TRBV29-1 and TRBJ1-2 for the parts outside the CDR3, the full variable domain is SAVISQKPSRDICQRGTSLTIQCQVDSQVTMMFWYRQQPGQSLTLIATANQGSEATYESGFVIDKFPISRPNLTFSTLTVSNMSPEDSSIYLCSADGGGGYGYTFGSGTRLTVV.

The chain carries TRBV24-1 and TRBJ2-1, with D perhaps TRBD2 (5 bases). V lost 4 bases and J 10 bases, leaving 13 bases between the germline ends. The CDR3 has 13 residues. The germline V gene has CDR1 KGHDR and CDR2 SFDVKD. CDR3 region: CATSEYSEVEQFF. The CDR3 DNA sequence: TGTGCCACCAGTGAATACTCGGAGGTGGAGCAGTTCTTC.

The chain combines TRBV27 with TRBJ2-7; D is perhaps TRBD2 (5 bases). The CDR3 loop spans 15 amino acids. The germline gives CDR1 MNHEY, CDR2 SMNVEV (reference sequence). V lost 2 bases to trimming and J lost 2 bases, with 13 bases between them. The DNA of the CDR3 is TGTGCCAGCAGTTTAGAGGGCTTGATTCCCTACGAGCAGTACTTC. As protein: CASSLEGLIPYEQYF.

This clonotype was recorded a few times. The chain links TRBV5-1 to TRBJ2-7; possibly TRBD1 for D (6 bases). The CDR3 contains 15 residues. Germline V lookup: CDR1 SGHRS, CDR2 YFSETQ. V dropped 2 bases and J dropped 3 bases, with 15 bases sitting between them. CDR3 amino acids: CASSFGQGSIYEQYF. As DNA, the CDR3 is TGCGCCAGCAGCTTTGGCCAGGGGTCAATCTACGAGCAGTACTTC.

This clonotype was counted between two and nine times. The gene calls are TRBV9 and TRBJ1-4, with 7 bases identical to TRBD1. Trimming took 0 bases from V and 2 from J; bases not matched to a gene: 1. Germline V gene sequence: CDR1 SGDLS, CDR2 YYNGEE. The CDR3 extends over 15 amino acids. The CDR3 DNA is TGTGCCAGCAGCGTAGGGGGACAGACTAATGAAAAACTGTTTTTT. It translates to CASSVGGQTNEKLFF.

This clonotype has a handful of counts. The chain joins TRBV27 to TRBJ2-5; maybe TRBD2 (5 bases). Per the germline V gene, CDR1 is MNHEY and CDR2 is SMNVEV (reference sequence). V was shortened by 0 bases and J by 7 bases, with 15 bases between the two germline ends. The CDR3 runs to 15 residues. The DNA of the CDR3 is TGTGCCAGCAGTTTATCGGGTAGCAGCGCGGGGACCCAGTACTTC. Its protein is CASSLSGSSAGTQYF.

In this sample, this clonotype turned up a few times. CDR3 sequence reads: CASRSPGTSGYEQYF. Written as DNA, the CDR3 is TGTGCCAGCAGGTCCCCGGGGACTAGCGGCTACGAGCAGTACTTC. The V gene is TRBV25-1, the J gene TRBJ2-7; 11 bases agree with TRBD2. The junction had 7 bases not matched to a gene; V was cut back by 6 bases and J by 3 bases. The CDR3 is 15 residues long. In germline, CDR1 is MGHDK, CDR2 SYGVNS.

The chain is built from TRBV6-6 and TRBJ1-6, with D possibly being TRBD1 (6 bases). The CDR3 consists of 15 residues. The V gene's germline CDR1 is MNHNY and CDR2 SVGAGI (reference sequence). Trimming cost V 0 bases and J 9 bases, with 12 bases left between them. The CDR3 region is CASSYSRGVGSPLHF. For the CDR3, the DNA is TGTGCCAGCAGTTACTCGAGGGGGGTTGGTTCACCCCTCCACTTT.

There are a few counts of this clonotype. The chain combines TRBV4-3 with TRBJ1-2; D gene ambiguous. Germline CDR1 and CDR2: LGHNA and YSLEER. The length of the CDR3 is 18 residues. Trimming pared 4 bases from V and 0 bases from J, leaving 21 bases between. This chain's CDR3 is CASSREALISSANYGYTF. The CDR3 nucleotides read TGCGCCAGCAGCCGAGAAGCCCTTATTTCTTCAGCTAACTATGGCTACACCTTC.

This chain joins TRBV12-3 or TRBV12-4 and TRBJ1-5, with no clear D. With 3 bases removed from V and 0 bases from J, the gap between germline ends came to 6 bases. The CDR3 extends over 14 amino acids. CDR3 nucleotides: TGTGCCAGCAGTTTCGGAAATAGCAATCAGCCCCAGCATTTT. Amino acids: CASSFGNSNQPQHF.

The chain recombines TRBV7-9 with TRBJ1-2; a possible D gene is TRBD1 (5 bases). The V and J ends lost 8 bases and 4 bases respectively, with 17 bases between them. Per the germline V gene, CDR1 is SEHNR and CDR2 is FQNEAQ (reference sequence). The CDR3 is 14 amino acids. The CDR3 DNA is TGTGCCAGCGGGATTCCGCAGGGCGGCTATGGCTACACCTTC. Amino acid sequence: CASGIPQGGYGYTF.

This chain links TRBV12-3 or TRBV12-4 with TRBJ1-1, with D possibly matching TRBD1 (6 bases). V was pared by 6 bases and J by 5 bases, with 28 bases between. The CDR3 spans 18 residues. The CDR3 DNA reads TGTGCCAGCAGCCGTACCTCCTTGGGGGACAAGGGAAAAACTGAAGCTTTCTTT. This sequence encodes CASSRTSLGDKGKTEAFF.

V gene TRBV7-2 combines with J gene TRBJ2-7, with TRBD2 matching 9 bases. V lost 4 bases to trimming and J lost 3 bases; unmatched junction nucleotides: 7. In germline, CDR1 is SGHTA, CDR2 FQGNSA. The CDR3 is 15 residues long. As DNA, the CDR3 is TGTGCCAGCAGCTCGTCCGGGACTAGCTTCTACGAGCAGTACTTC. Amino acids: CASSSSGTSFYEQYF. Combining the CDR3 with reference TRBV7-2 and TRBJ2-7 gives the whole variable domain GAGVSQSPSNKVTEKGKDVELRCDPISGHTALYWYRQSLGQGLEFLIYFQGNSAPDKSGLPSDRFSAERTGGSVSTLTIQRTQQEDSAVYLCASSSSGTSFYEQYFGPGTRLTVT.

Written as DNA, the CDR3 is TGTGCCAGCAGCCAGGGCGGGAGGGCCGTCGAGCAGTACTTC. Protein: CASSQGGRAVEQYF. V and J are TRBV7-3 and TRBJ2-7; 9 bases fit TRBD2. Trimming removed 5 bases from V and 6 bases from J; junction bases left unmatched: 8. This CDR3 contains 14 residues. The germline V gene encodes CDR1 SGHTA and CDR2 FQGTGA.

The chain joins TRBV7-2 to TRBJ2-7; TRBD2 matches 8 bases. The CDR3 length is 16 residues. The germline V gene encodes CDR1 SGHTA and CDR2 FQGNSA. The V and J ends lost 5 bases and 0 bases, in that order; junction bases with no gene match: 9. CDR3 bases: TGTGCCAGCAGCGTCACGGGGGGGCTCCTCTCCTACGAGCAGTACTTC. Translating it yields CASSVTGGLLSYEQYF.

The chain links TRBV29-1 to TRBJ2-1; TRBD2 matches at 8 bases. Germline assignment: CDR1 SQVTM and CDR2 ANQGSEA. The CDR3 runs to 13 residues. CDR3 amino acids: CITSGRTYNEQFF. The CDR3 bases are TGCATCACAAGCGGGAGAACCTACAATGAGCAGTTCTTC.

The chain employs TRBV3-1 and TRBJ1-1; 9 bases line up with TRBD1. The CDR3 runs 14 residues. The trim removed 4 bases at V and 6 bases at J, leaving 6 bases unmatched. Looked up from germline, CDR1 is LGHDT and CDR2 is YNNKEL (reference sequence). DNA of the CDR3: TGTGCCAGCAGCCCGGGACAGGGAAGCGCTGAAGCTTTCTTT. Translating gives CASSPGQGSAEAFF.

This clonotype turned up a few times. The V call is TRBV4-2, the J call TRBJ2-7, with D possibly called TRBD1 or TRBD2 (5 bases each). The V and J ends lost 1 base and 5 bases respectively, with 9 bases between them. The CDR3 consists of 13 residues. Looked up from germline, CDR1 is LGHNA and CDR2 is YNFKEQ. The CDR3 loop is CASSQARGHEQYF. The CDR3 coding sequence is TGTGCCAGCAGCCAAGCGAGGGGCCACGAGCAGTACTTC.